These 32 T cell receptor beta chains came from one sample sequenced in a study of blood T cells in healthy people across ages. Combining a sample-barcoded 5' primer with a J-beta primer mix, a second PCR ran for 7 to 11 cycles. TCRdb reprocessed the 5' RACE reads with MiXCR, giving one entry per CDR3 protein. Of 1.8 million or so distinct CDR3 sequences in the sample, about 39% were seen once. The sample taken for sequencing was blood. Every receptor here comes from a human donor in good health.

This clonotype was counted a few times. This rearrangement joins TRBV4-3 to TRBJ2-7; a possible D gene is TRBD1 (5 bases). The V and J ends lost 0 bases and 5 bases respectively, with 17 bases between them. This CDR3 is built from 16 residues. Germline V gives CDR1 LGHNA, CDR2 YSLEER. CDR3 coding DNA: TGCGCCAGCAGCCAAGAGTTTAGGGGTTTGTTCAACGAGCAGTACTTC. Translating gives CASSQEFRGLFNEQYF.

The chain couples TRBV4-2 to TRBJ2-2, with TRBD1 identical over 9 bases. This CDR3 is built from 15 residues. The V gene's germline CDR1 is LGHNA and CDR2 YNFKEQ. V gave up 4 bases and J gave up 7 bases; unmatched junction bases: 7. Written as DNA, the CDR3 is TGTGCCAGCAGCCCGACAGGGGGATATGTCGGGGAGCTGTTTTTT. It specifies CASSPTGGYVGELFF.

The CDR3 DNA is TGTGCCAGCAGGATAGCGGGGGGATCAGATACGCAGTATTTT. This gives the protein CASRIAGGSDTQYF. The chain recombines TRBV12-3 or TRBV12-4 with TRBJ2-3; 10 bases map to TRBD2. CDR3 length: 14 residues. V lost 6 bases and J lost 4; bases outside the gene matches: 4.

This chain links TRBV28 with TRBJ1-1; D remains ambiguous. Trimming cost V 5 bases and J 1 base, with 11 bases left between them. The length of the CDR3 is 14 residues. Germline CDR1 MDHEN, CDR2 SYDVKM. The CDR3 DNA reads TGTGCCAGCAGTCCACTCAGAGAGAACACTGAAGCTTTCTTT. It encodes CASSPLRENTEAFF. Complete variable domain (other parts from reference TRBV28 and TRBJ1-1): DVKVTQSSRYLVKRTGEKVFLECVQDMDHENMFWYRQDPGLGLRLIYFSYDVKMKEKGDIPEGYSVSREKKERFSLILESASTNQTSMYLCASSPLRENTEAFFGQGTRLTVV.

Only a few counts were recorded for this clonotype. This chain uses TRBV7-2 with TRBJ2-7; 9 bases match TRBD2. The CDR3 extends over 17 amino acids. CDR1 and CDR2 (germline): SGHTA, FQGNSA. After removal of 1 base from V and 2 bases from J, the junction contained 9 bases not matched to a gene. CDR3 coding DNA: TGTGCCAGCAGCTTAGTAGGGCTAGCGGGGAGCCCCTACGAGCAGTACTTC. Amino acids: CASSLVGLAGSPYEQYF.

This clonotype was seen more than once but under ten times. The V call is TRBV2, the J call TRBJ2-3; D is ambiguous. The CDR3 spans 10 residues. The germline CDR1 and CDR2 sequences are SNHLY and FYNNEI. Trimming took 8 bases from V and 8 from J, leaving 8 bases between them. In nucleotides, the CDR3 is TGTGCCAGCCGCAAGGGTACGCAGTATTTT. This gives the protein CASRKGTQYF.

The chain combines TRBV7-2 with TRBJ1-6, with a tentative D call TRBD1 (5 bases). Germline V gene sequence: CDR1 SGHTA, CDR2 FQGNSA. The length of the CDR3 is 14 residues. Between the trimmed V and J ends, which lost 4 bases and 10 bases, there was a span of 14 bases. The CDR3 DNA reads TGTGCCAGCAGCTCCCAGGGTTTCGAATCACCCCTCCACTTT. This codes for CASSSQGFESPLHF.

In this sample, this clonotype turned up a few times. The V and J genes are TRBV10-3 and TRBJ2-1; either TRBD1 or TRBD2 may fit D (5 bases each). Trimming cost V 1 base and J 0 bases, with 16 bases left between them. The CDR3 has 18 amino acids. Germline loops: CDR1 ENHRY, CDR2 SYGVKD. CDR3 DNA: TGTGCCATCAGTGAGTACCGGGACCGAAGGAGCTCCTACAATGAGCAGTTCTTC. Protein: CAISEYRDRRSSYNEQFF.

The chain has TRBV29-1 and TRBJ2-4; weak D call: TRBD1 (6 bases). CDR1 is SQVTM, CDR2 ANQGSEA, per germline. The CDR3 runs to 13 residues. V shed 4 bases and J shed 8 bases, with 15 bases lying between them. In DNA form, the CDR3 reads TGCAGCGTTGGTGGTAGGGGGATGTACATTCAGTACTTC. This codes for CSVGGRGMYIQYF.

The chain couples TRBV5-1 to TRBJ2-3; possibly TRBD1 for D (6 bases). In germline, CDR1 is SGHRS, CDR2 YFSETQ. The CDR3 covers 14 residues. Trimming removed 5 bases from V and 3 bases from J, with 13 bases in between. The CDR3 DNA follows: TGCGCCAGCAGGTCTCAGGGGTCTACAGATACGCAGTATTTT. Amino acid sequence: CASRSQGSTDTQYF.

As to this clonotype: A much larger clone differs by one base, so this may be a read error. For the CDR3, the DNA is TGTGCCAGCGGGAGGCGGCCCTACGAGCAGTACTTC. Translating it yields CASGRRPYEQYF. The rearrangement uses TRBV28 and TRBJ2-7; D is perhaps TRBD2 (6 bases). This CDR3 spans 12 amino acids. Germline V gives CDR1 MDHEN, CDR2 SYDVKM. Trimming cost V 8 bases and J 2 bases, with 10 bases left between them. Together with reference TRBV28 and TRBJ2-7, the CDR3 gives the full variable domain: DVKVTQSSRYLVKRTGEKVFLECVQDMDHENMFWYRQDPGLGLRLIYFSYDVKMKEKGDIPEGYSVSREKKERFSLILESASTNQTSMYLCASGRRPYEQYFGPGTRLTVT.

The chain joins TRBV7-3 to TRBJ2-5; perhaps D is TRBD1 or TRBD2 (5 bases each). Looked up from germline, CDR1 is SGHTA and CDR2 is FQGTGA. CDR3 length equals 15 residues. V was cut by 1 base and J by 5 bases, with 14 bases left in between. The CDR3 bases are TGTGCCAGCAGCTTAAACCCCAGGGCGGGTGAGACCCAGTACTTC. It yields the protein CASSLNPRAGETQYF.

This clonotype has only a few counts. The V call is TRBV5-1, the J call TRBJ2-3; D gene ambiguous. The CDR3 spans 14 residues. Germline loops: CDR1 SGHRS, CDR2 YFSETQ. Trimming left V 4 bases short and J 6 bases short, with 15 bases between. The CDR3 coding sequence is TGCGCCAGCAGCCCGCAGGACGCTGGGGATACGCAGTATTTT. It codes for CASSPQDAGDTQYF.

The CDR3 nucleotides are TGTGCTAGCGGCTACAGACAGGGGTCCTCCTACGAGCAGTACTTC. It specifies CASGYRQGSSYEQYF. The V call is TRBV7-7, the J call TRBJ2-7; 8 bases line up with TRBD1. CDR1 is SSHAT, CDR2 FNYEAQ, per germline (reference sequence). The CDR3 sequence is 15 residues long.

This sequence joins TRBV6-6 and TRBJ2-3; the D gene is possibly TRBD2 (6 bases). This CDR3 is built from 17 residues. V lost 5 bases to trimming and J lost 2 bases, with 20 bases between them. Germline V gene data show CDR1 as MNHNY and CDR2 as SVGAGI (reference sequence). The CDR3 loop reads CASSPLPLGTLTDTQYF. The CDR3 nucleotides are TGTGCCAGCAGTCCTCTACCCCTCGGGACTCTCACAGATACGCAGTATTTT.

J is TRBJ2-1 and V is TRBV20-1, with 12 bases identical to TRBD2. The junction had 9 bases not matched to a gene; V was cut back by 6 bases and J by 9 bases. This CDR3 has 14 residues. Germline assignment: CDR1 DFQATT and CDR2 SNEGSKA (reference sequence). CDR3 bases: TGCAGTGCCAAATCTAGCGGGGGGGCGGGTGAGCAGTTCTTC. Translation gives CSAKSSGGAGEQFF.

J is TRBJ2-3 and V is TRBV5-1, with 15 bases lining up with TRBD2. V was pared by 3 bases and J by 7 bases, with 3 bases of the junction left unmatched. Germline V gene lookup returns CDR1 SGHRS and CDR2 YFSETQ. The CDR3 sequence is 15 residues long. CDR3 protein: CASSWTSGGANTQYF. In nucleotides, the CDR3 is TGCGCCAGCAGCTGGACTAGCGGGGGGGCAAATACGCAGTATTTT.

The chain joins TRBV7-2 to TRBJ1-2; D remains ambiguous. Germline-derived CDR1 and CDR2 are SGHTA and FQGNSA. Trimming took off 1 base at V and 4 bases at J, with 10 bases between the two ends. The CDR3 extends over 14 amino acids. DNA of the CDR3: TGTGCCAGCAGCTTAGATCCCGGTAGCTATGGCTACACCTTC. Protein sequence: CASSLDPGSYGYTF.

The V call is TRBV7-6, the J call TRBJ2-2; D not certain. V lost 2 bases, J lost 7 bases, and 5 bases lay in between. This CDR3 is built from 12 residues. Germline assignment: CDR1 SGHVS and CDR2 FNYEAQ. In DNA form, the CDR3 reads TGTGCCAGCAGCTTACAGCTCGGGGAGCTGTTTTTT. Amino acids: CASSLQLGELFF.

The chain is built from TRBV12-3 or TRBV12-4 and TRBJ2-7; 10 bases match TRBD1. The CDR3 extends over 15 amino acids. V lost 3 bases and J lost 2; bases outside the gene matches: 4. This chain's CDR3 is CASSFGTGVPYEQYF. Here the CDR3 DNA reads TGTGCCAGCAGTTTTGGGACAGGGGTCCCCTACGAGCAGTACTTC.

This clonotype was found a few times. The CDR3 DNA sequence: TGTGCCAGCAGTTTGGGCCCCGAGCGCGGCAATGAGCAGTTCTTC. Translated: CASSLGPERGNEQFF. V usage is TRBV27 and J usage is TRBJ2-1; no clear D. This CDR3 has 15 amino acids. The V gene's germline CDR1 is MNHEY and CDR2 SMNVEV (reference sequence). Between the trimmed V and J ends, which lost 3 bases and 6 bases, there was a span of 15 bases.

The table lists this clonotype with many counts. The chain employs TRBV20-1 and TRBJ2-1; perhaps D is TRBD1 or TRBD2 (7 bases each). The CDR3 contains 13 residues. In germline, CDR1 is DFQATT, CDR2 SNEGSKA (reference sequence). V was trimmed by 7 bases and J by 7 bases, leaving 17 bases between them. The CDR3 coding sequence is TGCAGTGTTCACAGGGGAGGGATTAATGAGCAGTTCTTC. Protein sequence: CSVHRGGINEQFF.

In its sample, this clonotype was seen a few times. The chain joins TRBV15 to TRBJ2-3; D not resolved. Germline loops: CDR1 LNHNV, CDR2 YYDKDF (reference sequence). V lost 2 bases and J lost 4, with 4 bases in between. The CDR3 loop spans 12 amino acids. CDR3 residues: CATSRYPDTQYF. CDR3 nucleotides: TGTGCCACCAGCAGATACCCAGATACGCAGTATTTT.

The V call is TRBV7-2, the J call TRBJ1-2; tentatively, D is TRBD1 (5 bases). The V end was cut by 2 bases, the J end by 4 bases, with 17 bases between. Looked up from germline, CDR1 is SGHTA and CDR2 is FQGNSA. The CDR3 extends over 16 amino acids. CDR3 sequence: CASSLSGQGSAYGYTF. As DNA, the CDR3 is TGTGCCAGCAGCTTATCTGGGCAGGGTAGCGCCTATGGCTACACCTTC.

This chain connects TRBV13 to TRBJ2-1; 7 bases match TRBD2. The J segment lost 6 bases and the V segment lost 4 bases, leaving 3 bases of the junction unmatched. In germline, CDR1 is PRHDT, CDR2 FYEKMQ (reference sequence). This CDR3 spans 13 amino acids. CDR3 DNA sequence: TGTGCCAGCAGCTCGCGACTAGCCAATGAGCAGTTCTTC. Protein sequence: CASSSRLANEQFF.

A note on this clonotype: The junction does not match germline at one end; this may be a read error. This chain links TRBV24-1 with TRBJ2-3, with D uncertain. The CDR3 totals 14 residues. Germline V CDR1 and CDR2: KGHDR, SFDVKD. In nucleotides, the CDR3 is TGCGCCACCAGTGGAGCCCAGACCACAGATACGCAGTATTTT. Translation gives CATSGAQTTDTQYF.

This clonotype has just a few counts. V is TRBV6-1 and J is TRBJ2-7; 8 nucleotides line up with TRBD1. V shed 6 bases and J 2 bases; nucleotides not matched to a gene: 3. The CDR3 has 13 residues. From germline, CDR1 is MNHNS and CDR2 SASEGT. The CDR3 sequence is CASRDRATYEQYF. Written as DNA, the CDR3 is TGTGCCAGCAGGGACAGGGCTACCTACGAGCAGTACTTC.

The V and J genes are TRBV28 and TRBJ2-7; D remains unclear. CDR1 MDHEN and CDR2 SYDVKM come from the germline V gene. V lost 7 bases and J lost 2, with 12 bases in between. The CDR3 loop spans 13 amino acids. The CDR3 sequence is CASTVEVPYEQYF. CDR3 nucleotides: TGTGCCAGCACGGTAGAAGTCCCCTACGAGCAGTACTTC.

The CDR3 sequence: CASTYLVRGLYNEQFF. CDR3 coding DNA: TGTGCCAGCACCTATTTGGTGCGGGGCCTCTACAATGAGCAGTTCTTC. This rearrangement joins TRBV5-6 to TRBJ2-1, with D perhaps TRBD2 (6 bases). The CDR3 is made up of 16 amino acids. V was cut by 6 bases and J by 3 bases, with 19 bases left in between. CDR1 and CDR2 from the germline V gene are SGHDT and YYEEEE.

This clonotype has only a few counts. The V and J genes are TRBV15 and TRBJ2-7; D may be TRBD1 or TRBD2 (5 bases each). Germline-derived CDR1 and CDR2 are LNHNV and YYDKDF (reference sequence). Deletions cut 1 base from V and 2 bases from J, with 9 bases between. This CDR3 comprises 14 residues. Here the CDR3 reads CATSRGDETYEQYF. CDR3 nucleotides: TGTGCCACCAGCAGAGGGGACGAAACCTACGAGCAGTACTTC.

This clonotype was detected a few times. The chain links TRBV28 to TRBJ2-1; possible D gene TRBD1, 6 bases. The CDR3 loop spans 15 amino acids. Germline CDR1 and CDR2: MDHEN and SYDVKM. The V end was cut by 11 bases, the J end by 0 bases, with 17 bases between. The CDR3 DNA reads TGTGCCTCACAGAGGGACACGAGCTCCTACAATGAGCAGTTCTTC. Protein sequence: CASQRDTSSYNEQFF.

The chain combines TRBV6-2 or TRBV6-3 with TRBJ1-2; D possibly corresponds to TRBD1 (6 bases). This CDR3 has 12 residues. V gave up 6 bases and J gave up 5 bases, with 10 bases separating them. Germline V gene lookup returns CDR1 MNHEY and CDR2 SVGEGT. CDR3 coding DNA: TGTGCCAGCAGGGGGGCGCCTTATGGCTACACCTTC. It translates to CASRGAPYGYTF.